This entry is about one T cell receptor beta chain. Trimming took off 4 bases at V and 3 bases at J, with 7 bases between the two ends. The V gene's germline CDR1 is SNHLY and CDR2 FYNNEI. The CDR3 spans 13 residues. Authors' processing steps: From reference gene primer amplification, estimates of nucleated cell counts were derived. Method: immunoSEQ multiplex PCR; TCRdb's copy keeps in-frame clones and lacks some. V, J and clone size are those of that table, while D and trimming were read from the DNA. The sample records roughly 250,000 clones, 80% to 85% being singletons. The data stem from a study of blood T cell repertoires in COVID-19. Study overall: Donors in the United States, Italy and Spain gave samples during acute or convalescent COVID-19. The cDNA or gDNA used as material had been derived from T cells, B-cell-depleted T cells, or PBMCs.

This TCR came from a woman aged 55-70 years with active or convalescent COVID-19. Sequenced sample: peripheral blood. This chain connects TRBV2 to TRBJ1-5; no reliable D call. The chain's CDR3 is CASSAQLNQPQHF. The CDR3 nucleotides read TGTGCCAGCAGTGCACAGCTCAATCAGCCCCAGCATTTT. Variable domain in full (rest from reference TRBV2 and TRBJ1-5): EPEVTQTPSHQVTQMGQEVILRCVPISNHLYFYWYRQILGQKVEFLVSFYNNEISEKSEIFDDQFSVERPDGSNFTLKIRSTKLEDSAMYFCASSAQLNQPQHFGDGTRLSIL.